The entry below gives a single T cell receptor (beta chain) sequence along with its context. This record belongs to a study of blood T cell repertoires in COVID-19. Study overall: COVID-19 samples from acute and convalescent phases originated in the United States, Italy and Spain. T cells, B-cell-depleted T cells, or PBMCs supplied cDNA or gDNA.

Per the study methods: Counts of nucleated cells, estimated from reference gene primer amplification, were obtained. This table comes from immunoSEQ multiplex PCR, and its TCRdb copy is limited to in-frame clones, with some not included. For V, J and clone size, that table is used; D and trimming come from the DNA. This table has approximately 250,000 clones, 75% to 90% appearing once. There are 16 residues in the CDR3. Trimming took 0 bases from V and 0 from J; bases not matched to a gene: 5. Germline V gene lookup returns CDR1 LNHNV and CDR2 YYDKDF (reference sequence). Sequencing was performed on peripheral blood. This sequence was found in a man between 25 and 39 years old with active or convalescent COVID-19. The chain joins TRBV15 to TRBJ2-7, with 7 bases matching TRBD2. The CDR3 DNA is TGTGCCACCAGCAGAGAAAGCGGGGAATTCTCCTACGAGCAGTACTTC. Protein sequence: CATSRESGEFSYEQYF.